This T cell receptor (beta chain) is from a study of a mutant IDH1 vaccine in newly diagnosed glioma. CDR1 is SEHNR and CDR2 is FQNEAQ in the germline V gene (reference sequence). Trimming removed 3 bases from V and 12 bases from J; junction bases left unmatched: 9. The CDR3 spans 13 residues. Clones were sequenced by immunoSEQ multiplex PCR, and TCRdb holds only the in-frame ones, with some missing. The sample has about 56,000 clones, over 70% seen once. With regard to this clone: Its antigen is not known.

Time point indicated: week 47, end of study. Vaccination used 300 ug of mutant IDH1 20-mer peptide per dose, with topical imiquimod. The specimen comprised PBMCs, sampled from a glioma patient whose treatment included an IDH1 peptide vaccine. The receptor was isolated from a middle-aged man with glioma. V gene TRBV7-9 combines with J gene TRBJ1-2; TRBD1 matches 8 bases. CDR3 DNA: TGTGCCAGCAGCTTGACAGGGGAAGAGAGCAACACCTTC. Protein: CASSLTGEESNTF.